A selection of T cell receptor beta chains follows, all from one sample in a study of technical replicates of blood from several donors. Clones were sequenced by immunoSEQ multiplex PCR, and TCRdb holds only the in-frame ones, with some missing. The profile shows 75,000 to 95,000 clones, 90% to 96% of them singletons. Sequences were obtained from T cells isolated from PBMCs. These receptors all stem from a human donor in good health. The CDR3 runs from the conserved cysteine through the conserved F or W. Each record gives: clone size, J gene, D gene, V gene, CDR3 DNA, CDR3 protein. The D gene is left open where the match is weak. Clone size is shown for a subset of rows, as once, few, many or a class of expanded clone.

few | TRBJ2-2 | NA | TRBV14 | TGTGCCAGCAGCCTTAGGACTAACACCGGGGAGCTGTTTTTT | CASSLRTNTGELFF
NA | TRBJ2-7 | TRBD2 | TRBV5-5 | TGTGCCAGCAGCTGGACTAGCGGGAGAGGTAATAGCTACGAGCAGTACTTC | CASSWTSGRGNSYEQYF
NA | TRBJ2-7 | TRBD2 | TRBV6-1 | TGTGCCAGCAGTGAAACTGTCAGAGGGACTAGCGGGAGGAATGAGCAGTACTTC | CASSETVRGTSGRNEQYF
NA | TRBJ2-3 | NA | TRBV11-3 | TGTGCCAGCAGCAAAGGACAGAGTTCTAGCACAGATACGCAGTATTTT | CASSKGQSSSTDTQYF
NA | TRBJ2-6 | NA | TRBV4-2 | TGTGCCAGCAGCCAAGACAGGCATACCCCCTCTGGGGCCAACGTCCTGACTTTC | CASSQDRHTPSGANVLTF
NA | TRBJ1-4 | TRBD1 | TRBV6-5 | TGTGCCAGCAGTTACTCTGGGACAGGGGGAGAAAAACTGTTTTTT | CASSYSGTGGEKLFF
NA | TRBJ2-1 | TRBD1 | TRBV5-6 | TGTGCCAGCAGCTTGGGACAGGGTTTCGCTGAGCAGTTCTTC | CASSLGQGFAEQFF
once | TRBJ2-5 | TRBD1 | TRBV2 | TGTGCCAGCAGTGAAGTCTGGACAGGGGGAGAGACCCAGTACTTC | CASSEVWTGGETQYF
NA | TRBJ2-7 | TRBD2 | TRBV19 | TGTGCCAGTAGTACGACTAGCGGGAGGTACGAGCAGTACTTC | CASSTTSGRYEQYF
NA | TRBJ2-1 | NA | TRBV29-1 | TGCAGCGTTGGTAAATCCAGCGGCCCCTACAATGAGCAGTTCTTC | CSVGKSSGPYNEQFF
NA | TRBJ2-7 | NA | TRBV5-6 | TGTGCCAGCATCCAGAGGGGGAGAGCCTACGAGCAGTACTTC | CASIQRGRAYEQYF
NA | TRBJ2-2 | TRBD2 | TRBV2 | TGTGCCAGCGCGGGGGAGGGAGTCACCGGGGAGCTGTTTTTT | CASAGEGVTGELFF
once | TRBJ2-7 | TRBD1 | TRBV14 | TGTGCCAGCAGCCAACCCCGACAGGGGTTGAGCGAGCAGTACTTC | CASSQPRQGLSEQYF
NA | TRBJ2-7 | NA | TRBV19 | TGTGCCAGTAAAGGGGCCCCCCATCGTTACGAGCAGTACTTC | CASKGAPHRYEQYF
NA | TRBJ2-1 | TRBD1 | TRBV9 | TGTGCCAGCAGCCCATGGGACAGGGGAAATGAGCAGTTCTTC | CASSPWDRGNEQFF
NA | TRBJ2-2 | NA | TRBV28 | TGTGCCAGCAGTGTGATCGGGACTGTAACCGGGGAGCTGTTTTTT | CASSVIGTVTGELFF
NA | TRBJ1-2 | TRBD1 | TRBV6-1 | TGTGCCAGCAGTGCCCAAACCCCAGACAGGGGATCGTATGGCTACACCTTC | CASSAQTPDRGSYGYTF
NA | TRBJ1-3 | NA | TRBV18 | TGTGCCAGCTCACCGTCAGGGTCTGGAAACACCATATATTTT | CASSPSGSGNTIYF
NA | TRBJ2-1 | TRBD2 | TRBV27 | TGTGCCAGCAGTTTATGGGTGGGAGGGGCCTACAATGAGCAGTTCTTC | CASSLWVGGAYNEQFF
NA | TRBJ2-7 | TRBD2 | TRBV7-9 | TGTGCCAGCAGCTTATCAGTAATTGGGGGGGACTACGAGCAGTACTTC | CASSLSVIGGDYEQYF
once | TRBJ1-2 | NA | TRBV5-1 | TGCGCCAGCAGCTTTGGGGGCCAAAACTATGGCTACACCTTC | CASSFGGQNYGYTF
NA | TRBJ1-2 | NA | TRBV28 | TGTGCCAGCAGTCCAGGGCCTGGCTATGGCTACACCTTC | CASSPGPGYGYTF
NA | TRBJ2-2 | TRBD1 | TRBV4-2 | TGTGCCAGCAGCCACCGGGACAGGGACACCGGGGAGCTGTTTTTT | CASSHRDRDTGELFF
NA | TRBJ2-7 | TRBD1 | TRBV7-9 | TGTGCCAGCATGAGGGACAGGGGCGACGAGCAGTACTTC | CASMRDRGDEQYF
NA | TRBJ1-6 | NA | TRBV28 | TGTGCCAGCACCCTTGTTTCTTTGGCAGGCTTGTCACCCCTCCACTTT | CASTLVSLAGLSPLHF
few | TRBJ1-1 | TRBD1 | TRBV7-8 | TGTGCCAGCAGCTACAGGGGATCGGGCACTGAAGCTTTCTTT | CASSYRGSGTEAFF
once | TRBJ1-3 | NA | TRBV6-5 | TGTGCCACCGGCAGGAACACCATATATTTT | CATGRNTIYF
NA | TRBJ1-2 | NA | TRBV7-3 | TGTGCCAGCAGCCCGGGACTTATAGCTAACTATGGCTACACCTTC | CASSPGLIANYGYTF
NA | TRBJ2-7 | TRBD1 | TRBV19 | TGTGCCAGTAGTAGGCCGGGACAGGGGGTTTCCCACGAGCAGTACTTC | CASSRPGQGVSHEQYF
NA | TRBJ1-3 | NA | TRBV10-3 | TGTGCCATCAGTAGGACGGGGGGAAACACCATATATTTT | CAISRTGGNTIYF
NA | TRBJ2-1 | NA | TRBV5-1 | TGCGCCAGCGGGACGGGGGACAATGAGCAGTTCTTC | CASGTGDNEQFF
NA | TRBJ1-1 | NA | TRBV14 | TGTGCCAGCAGCCAGGCATACAACCAAGGACGGGGGAGCACTGAAGCTTTCTTT | CASSQAYNQGRGSTEAFF
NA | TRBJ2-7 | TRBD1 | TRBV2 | TGTGCCAGCAGTACCCCGGGACAGGGGGGCTACGAGCAGTACTTC | CASSTPGQGGYEQYF
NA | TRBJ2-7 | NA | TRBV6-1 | TGTGCCAGCGTATCGTCCCCCGTCTACGAGCAGTACTTC | CASVSSPVYEQYF
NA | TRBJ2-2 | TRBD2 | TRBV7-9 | TGTGCCAGCAGCTTAGCGGGCGGGAGTGAAACCGGGGAGCTGTTTTTT | CASSLAGGSETGELFF
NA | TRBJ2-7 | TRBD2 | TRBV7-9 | TGTGCCAGCAGCACGGGACTAGCGGGAGTTTCCGAGCAGTACTTC | CASSTGLAGVSEQYF
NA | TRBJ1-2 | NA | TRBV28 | TGTGCCAGCAGTTCCGGCGCTGAGGAGTCAAGGGGCTACACCTTC | CASSSGAEESRGYTF
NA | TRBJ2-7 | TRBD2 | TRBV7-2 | TGTGCCAGCAGCCTACTAGCGGGAGGGTACTACGAGCAGTACTTC | CASSLLAGGYYEQYF
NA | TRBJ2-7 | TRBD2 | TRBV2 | TGTGCCAGCAGGGTAACTAGCGGGAGCTCCTACGAGCAGTACTTC | CASRVTSGSSYEQYF
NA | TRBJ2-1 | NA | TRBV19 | TGTGCCAGTAGTATAGATGGGGACTCGACACAGTTCTTC | CASSIDGDSTQFF
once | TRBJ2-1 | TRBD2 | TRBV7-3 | TGTGCCAGCAGCTTAAGTACTAGCGGGCACAACAATGAGCAGTTCTTC | CASSLSTSGHNNEQFF
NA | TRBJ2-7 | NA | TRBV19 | TGTGCCAGTAGTAGGGGACTCCCTAGCCACGAGCAGTACTTC | CASSRGLPSHEQYF
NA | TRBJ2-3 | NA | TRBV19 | TGTGCCAGTAGTATAGTAACGGGGAGTCTCACAGATACGCAGTATTTT | CASSIVTGSLTDTQYF